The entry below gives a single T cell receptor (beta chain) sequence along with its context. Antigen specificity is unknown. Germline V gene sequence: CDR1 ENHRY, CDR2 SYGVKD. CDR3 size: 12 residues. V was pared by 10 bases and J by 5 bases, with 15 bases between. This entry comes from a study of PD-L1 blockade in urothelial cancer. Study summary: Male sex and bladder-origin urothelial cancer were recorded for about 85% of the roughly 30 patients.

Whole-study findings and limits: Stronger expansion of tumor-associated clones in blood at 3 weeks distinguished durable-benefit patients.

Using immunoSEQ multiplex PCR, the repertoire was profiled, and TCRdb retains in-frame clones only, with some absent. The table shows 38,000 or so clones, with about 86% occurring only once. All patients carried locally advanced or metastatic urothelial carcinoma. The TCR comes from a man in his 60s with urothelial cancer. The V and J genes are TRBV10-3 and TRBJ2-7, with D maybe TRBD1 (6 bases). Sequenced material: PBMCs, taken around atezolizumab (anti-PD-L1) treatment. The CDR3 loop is CANAPNRDEQYF. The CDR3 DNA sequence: TGTGCCAACGCTCCTAACAGGGACGAGCAGTACTTC.